These 11 T cell receptor beta chains originate from one sample sequenced in a study of control samples from healthy donors and cancer patients. Clones were read by immunoSEQ multiplex PCR, and TCRdb kept only the in-frame ones, dropping some. There are fewer than 200,000 clones in the sample; under 96% occur only once, and approximately 1% lies in the top ten. The sequencing input was blood. Receptors were obtained from a young woman in good health.

CDR3 in amino acids: CASSARTGGDTEAFF. For the CDR3, the DNA is TGCGCCAGCAGCGCGCGGACGGGAGGTGACACTGAAGCTTTCTTT. This chain joins TRBV5-1 and TRBJ1-1; D remains ambiguous. Germline V gene sequence: CDR1 SGHRS, CDR2 YFSETQ. Trimming removed 4 bases at V and 3 bases at J, with 16 bases between. The CDR3 consists of 15 residues.

The CDR3 reads CASSYRGAGGNTIYF. The CDR3 nucleotides are TGTGCCAGCAGTTATCGGGGAGCGGGTGGAAACACCATATATTTT. The rearrangement links TRBV6-5 to TRBJ1-3; no firm D call. The CDR3 has 15 residues. CDR1 and CDR2 from the germline V gene are MNHEY and SVGAGI. Deletions cut 3 bases from V and 3 bases from J, with 12 bases between.

The gene calls are TRBV6-4 and TRBJ1-2, with a possible D match to TRBD1 (5 bases). This CDR3 comprises 14 residues. Germline lookup yields CDR1 MRHNA and CDR2 SNTAGT. The ends were cut back, 6 bases at V and 2 bases at J, with 13 bases in the middle. The CDR3 nucleotides are TGTGCCAGCAGCCCAGAGGCAGGGAACTATGGCTACACCTTC. Amino acids: CASSPEAGNYGYTF.

J is TRBJ2-2 and V is TRBV5-1; the D gene is possibly TRBD1 (5 bases). Germline assignment: CDR1 SGHRS and CDR2 YFSETQ. The length of the CDR3 is 20 residues. Trimming took 7 bases from V and 0 from J, leaving 28 bases between them. The CDR3 reads CASGPTIITFRDANTGELFF. The CDR3 DNA reads TGCGCCAGCGGCCCAACAATAATAACGTTCAGGGATGCGAACACCGGGGAGCTGTTTTTT.

The count of this clone is one. The chain has TRBV11-3 and TRBJ1-1; D is possibly TRBD1 (5 bases). Germline V gene lookup returns CDR1 SGHNT and CDR2 YENEEA. This CDR3 spans 16 amino acids. The V and J ends lost 5 bases and 4 bases respectively, with 20 bases between them. For the CDR3, the DNA is TGTGCCAGCAGCGGAATACCCAGCCCAGGGATCACTGAAGCTTTCTTT. Protein: CASSGIPSPGITEAFF. The full variable domain, rest sourced from reference TRBV11-3 and TRBJ1-1, is EAGVVQSPRYKIIEKKQPVAFWCNPISGHNTLYWYLQNLGQGPELLIRYENEEAVDDSQLPKDRFSAERLKGVDSTLKIQPAELGDSAVYLCASSGIPSPGITEAFFGQGTRLTVV.

In DNA, the CDR3 is TGTGCCAGCAGCTTGGAGGGCAGGGGGGACAAAAACATTCAGTACTTC. Protein product: CASSLEGRGDKNIQYF. The V call is TRBV5-4, the J call TRBJ2-4; possible D gene TRBD1, 7 bases. This CDR3 region has 16 residues. Germline CDR1 and CDR2: SGHNT and YYREEE (reference sequence). The V and J ends lost 0 bases and 3 bases respectively, with 13 bases between them.

The V call is TRBV11-2, the J call TRBJ2-1; TRBD2 matches at 10 bases. The CDR3 loop spans 17 amino acids. CDR1 and CDR2 (germline): SGHAT, FQNNGV. V shed 6 bases and J 0 bases; nucleotides not matched to a gene: 8. CDR3 sequence: CASRTPGLASSYNEQFF. As DNA, the CDR3 is TGTGCCAGCAGAACCCCGGGACTAGCGAGCTCCTACAATGAGCAGTTCTTC.

In its sample, this clone was seen once. This sequence joins TRBV28 and TRBJ1-6; TRBD1 matches at 7 bases. The V and J ends lost 3 bases and 4 bases, in that order; junction bases with no gene match: 3. The V gene's germline CDR1 is MDHEN and CDR2 SYDVKM. The CDR3 sequence is 15 residues long. The CDR3 DNA reads TGTGCCAGCAGTTTGTTACAGGGGTATAATTCACCCCTCCACTTT. The encoded protein is CASSLLQGYNSPLHF.

CDR3 residues: CASSLQGVRNQPQHF. The CDR3 coding sequence is TGTGCCAGCAGTCTCCAGGGGGTACGCAATCAGCCCCAGCATTTT. V gene TRBV27 combines with J gene TRBJ1-5, with 7 bases matching TRBD1. Germline V CDR1 and CDR2: MNHEY, SMNVEV (reference sequence). CDR3 length: 15 residues. J gave up 2 bases and V 5 bases, and 6 bases lay outside the gene matches.

The chain recombines TRBV11-3 with TRBJ2-1, with D possibly TRBD2 on 5 matching bases. Per the germline V gene, CDR1 is SGHNT and CDR2 is YENEEA. V was clipped by 2 bases and J by 15 bases, with 17 bases between them. The CDR3 extends over 13 amino acids. CDR3: CASSLNSRTPPFF. CDR3 DNA sequence: TGTGCCAGCAGCTTAAACAGCCGGACTCCACCGTTCTTC.

This clone was detected only once. This chain joins TRBV5-1 and TRBJ2-7; D gene uncertain. V was shortened by 4 bases and J by 3 bases, with 14 bases between the two germline ends. This CDR3 has 14 residues. The germline V gene encodes CDR1 SGHRS and CDR2 YFSETQ. The CDR3 region has the DNA TGCGCCAGCAGCATTTCCGGGCAGAACTACGAGCAGTACTTC. Amino acid sequence: CASSISGQNYEQYF.